A selection of T cell receptor beta chains follows, all from one sample in a study of T-cell reconstitution after alpha-beta-depleted transplantation in children. Each CDR3 protein is one row after TCRdb ran MiXCR on the PCR reads. The data hold 60,000 to 85,000 distinct CDR3 sequences, with 15% to 20% observed a single time. The sample here was PBMCs, mostly from graft donor cells, taken 360 days after TCRalphabeta/CD19-depleted stem cell transplant. The receptors originated from a male patient between 2 and 10 years old who had a stem cell transplant for acute lymphoblastic leukemia, so the T cells may come from the graft donor. CDR3s include the opening cysteine and the closing phenylalanine or tryptophan.

J gene,V gene,CDR3 protein
TRBJ2-7,TRBV19,CASSMTSGRVDEQYF
TRBJ2-1,TRBV29-1,CSVEARARHEQFF
TRBJ2-1,TRBV4-1,CASSQEAVTYNEQFF
TRBJ2-1,TRBV24-1,CATSAWASNEQFF
TRBJ2-2,TRBV23-1,CASSQSDRAWDTGELFF
TRBJ2-5,TRBV12-3/TRBV12-4,CASSLALAAKETQYF
TRBJ2-7,TRBV29-1,CSVATVYEQYF
TRBJ2-3,TRBV5-4,CASSPGRRGDTQYF
TRBJ2-1,TRBV7-6,CASSWREGYNEQFF
TRBJ1-2,TRBV12-3/TRBV12-4,CASSLGDWGYTF
TRBJ2-5,TRBV3-1,CASSQARAVETQYF
TRBJ1-5,TRBV5-5,CASSSDRDWQPQHF
TRBJ1-1,TRBV12-3/TRBV12-4,CASSWTEGRNTEAFF
TRBJ2-1,TRBV5-1,CVSSLFRGPYNEQFF
TRBJ2-1,TRBV12-3/TRBV12-4,CASSPGLAGDNEQFF
TRBJ2-1,TRBV3-1,CASSFLSGTSGSLSYNEQFF
TRBJ1-2,TRBV20-1,CSAREGGLSGYTF
TRBJ2-2,TRBV11-3,CASSFQGTGNLGELFF
TRBJ1-2,TRBV3-1,CASSSSDRGMLGYTF
TRBJ2-7,TRBV24-1,CATSDLTQPAYEQYF
TRBJ2-4,TRBV10-2,CATVSTGAKNIQYF
TRBJ1-1,TRBV6-5,CASSYEGSLNTEAFF
TRBJ2-1,TRBV4-2,CASSQTDFRNEQFF
TRBJ2-2,TRBV2,CASSESRTALGGELFF
TRBJ2-4,TRBV24-1,CATSQGGQGRRDIQYF
TRBJ1-5,TRBV6-5,CASSYSAQGSNQPQHF
TRBJ2-7,TRBV5-6,CASSPGGRGYEQYF
TRBJ2-2,TRBV10-1,CASSESKTSGNTGELFF
TRBJ1-1,TRBV7-9,CASSLLSFLGGLKGMNTEAFF
TRBJ2-1,TRBV29-1,CSVEGGETGSYNEQFF
TRBJ2-3,TRBV10-2,CASRGRVTDTQYF
TRBJ2-2,TRBV5-6,CASSLASIVRELDTGELFF
TRBJ2-1,TRBV20-1,CSAKRTSSAYNEQFF
TRBJ1-1,TRBV12-3/TRBV12-4,CASSLGRRNTEAFF
TRBJ1-4,TRBV29-1,CSVLGMARDQLFF
TRBJ2-1,TRBV20-1,CSARSSGRDLSRSYNEQFF
TRBJ2-7,TRBV13,CASSLDLGGYEQYF
TRBJ1-2,TRBV7-8,CASSRTGVEYGYTF
TRBJ2-5,TRBV7-6,CASRDQVLGTQYF
TRBJ2-7,TRBV29-1,CSVVTSGRRYEQYF
TRBJ1-5,TRBV5-1,CASSPGDSTYSNQPQHF
TRBJ1-4,TRBV5-1,CASSQRELEEPNEKLFF
TRBJ1-3,TRBV25-1,CASSEYFGNTIYF
TRBJ2-1,TRBV11-2,CASSLYEQFF